This T cell receptor beta chain was obtained from a study of identical twins. The CDR3 loop spans 17 amino acids. J gave up 6 bases and V 5 bases, and 9 bases lay outside the gene matches. This clonotype was observed a few times. One entry per CDR3 protein, called by TCRdb with MiXCR from the 5' RACE reads. The sample records nearly 900,000 distinct CDR3 sequences, about 12% being singletons. These data were also reused for a study on yellow fever vaccine responses in identical twins.

This chain links TRBV12-3 or TRBV12-4 with TRBJ2-1; 14 bases agree with TRBD2. The clonotype was recovered from a woman between 18 and 29 years old in good health. Sequencing input: PBMCs. The DNA for the CDR3 is TGTGCCAGCAGTACGGGACTAGCGGGAGTTCGCTTCAATGAGCAGTTCTTC. Amino acid sequence: CASSTGLAGVRFNEQFF.